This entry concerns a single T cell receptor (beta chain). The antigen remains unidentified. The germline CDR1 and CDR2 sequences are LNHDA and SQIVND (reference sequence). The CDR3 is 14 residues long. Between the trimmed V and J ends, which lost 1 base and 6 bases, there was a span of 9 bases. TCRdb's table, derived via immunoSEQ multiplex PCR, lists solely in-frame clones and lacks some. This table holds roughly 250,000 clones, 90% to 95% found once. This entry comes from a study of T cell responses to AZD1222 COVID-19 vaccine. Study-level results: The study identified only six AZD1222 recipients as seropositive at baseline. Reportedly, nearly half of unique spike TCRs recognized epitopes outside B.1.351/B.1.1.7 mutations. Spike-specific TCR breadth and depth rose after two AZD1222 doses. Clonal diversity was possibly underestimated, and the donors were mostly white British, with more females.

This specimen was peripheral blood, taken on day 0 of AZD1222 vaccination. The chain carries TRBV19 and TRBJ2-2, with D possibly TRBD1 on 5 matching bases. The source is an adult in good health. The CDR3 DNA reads TGTGCCAGTAGTATAGGGGGCGCATCCGGGGAGCTGTTTTTT. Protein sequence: CASSIGGASGELFF.